This TCR beta chain appears in the sequencing data of a study of blood T cells in healthy people across ages. A second roughly 6 to 12 cycle PCR used barcoded and J-beta primers. Each CDR3 protein gets one entry after TCRdb re-called the 5' RACE reads with MiXCR. The sample records 750,000 to 950,000 distinct CDR3 sequences, roughly 25% being singletons. These data were also reused for a study on T cells of mothers and their children. Turning to that study: Compared with unrelated pairs, related mother-child pairs had slightly higher, non-significant overlap.

Sample: blood. This receptor was obtained from a boy younger than 18 in good health.

The CDR3 reads CASSRRTGGDTEAFF. CDR3 DNA: TGTGCCAGCAGCAGACGCACAGGGGGTGACACTGAAGCTTTCTTT. The rearrangement joins TRBV27 to TRBJ1-1; TRBD1 agrees at 8 bases. V gave up 6 bases and J gave up 3 bases; unmatched junction bases: 9. The CDR3 runs 15 residues. Germline V gene lookup returns CDR1 MNHEY and CDR2 SMNVEV (reference sequence).